The text below deals with one T cell receptor (beta chain). Its target is unknown. The CDR3 is made up of 15 amino acids. Germline V gene lookup returns CDR1 MNHEY and CDR2 SVGAGI. After removal of 7 bases from V and 0 bases from J, the junction contained 8 bases not matched to a gene. The data were obtained in a study of cytomegalovirus exposure and HLA in healthy donors. Study-wide results and caveats: In a later analysis, donors in an Asian-associated ancestry cluster reportedly had fewer N-insertions in productive TCRs than the cohort mean. Some highly shared sequence variants likely arose as a pipeline artifact. What TCR beta sequences reportedly achieved was accurate prediction of HLA-A and HLA-B alleles in most subjects.

60 Vbeta and 13 Jbeta primers were used in PCR. Sequencing was performed with immunoSEQ multiplex PCR; in TCRdb, only in-frame clones are kept and a portion is missing. The table shows tens of thousands of clones, with approximately 70% occurring only once. This TCR was sampled from a man aged 30-40 years in good health and CMV-seronegative. The gene calls are TRBV6-5 and TRBJ2-7; 8 nucleotides agree with TRBD2. Sample: PBMCs. For the CDR3, the DNA is TGTGCCAGCATGCCGACTAGCGCTAGCTCCTACGAGCAGTACTTC. Its translation: CASMPTSASSYEQYF.